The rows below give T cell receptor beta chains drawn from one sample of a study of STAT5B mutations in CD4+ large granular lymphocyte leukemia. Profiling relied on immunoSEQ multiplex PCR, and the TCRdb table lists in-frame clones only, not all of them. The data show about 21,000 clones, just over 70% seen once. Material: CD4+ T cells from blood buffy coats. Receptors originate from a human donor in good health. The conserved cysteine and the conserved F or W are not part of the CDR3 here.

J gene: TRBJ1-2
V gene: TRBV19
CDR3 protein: ASSIVGGRGHNYGYT

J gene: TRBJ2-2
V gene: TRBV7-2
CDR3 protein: ASSRRGQGGGFTGELF

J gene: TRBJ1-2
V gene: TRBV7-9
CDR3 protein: ASSPTGNYGYT

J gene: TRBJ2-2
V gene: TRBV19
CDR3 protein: ASSIQGLAGTVNTGELF

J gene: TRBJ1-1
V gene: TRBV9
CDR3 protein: ASSVVQGAVNTEAF

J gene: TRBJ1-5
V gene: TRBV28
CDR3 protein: ASSRQGRISGNQPQH

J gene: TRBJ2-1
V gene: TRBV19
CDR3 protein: ASSSGGRDEQF

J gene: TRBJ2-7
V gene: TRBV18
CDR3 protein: ASSPSKGQPYEQY

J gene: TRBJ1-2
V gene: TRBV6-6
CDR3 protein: ASTNGIGNYGYT

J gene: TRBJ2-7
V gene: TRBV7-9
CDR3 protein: ASSLWGTGTYEQY

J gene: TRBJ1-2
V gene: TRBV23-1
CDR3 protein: ASSRRSYGYT

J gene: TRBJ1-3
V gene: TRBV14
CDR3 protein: ASSIGGQMGNTIY

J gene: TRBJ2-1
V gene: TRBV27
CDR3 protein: ASSRGQGSNNEQF

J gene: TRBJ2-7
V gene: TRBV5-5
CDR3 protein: ASSLGGGLKSEQY

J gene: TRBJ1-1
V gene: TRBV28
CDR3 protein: ASRRRQWSTEAF

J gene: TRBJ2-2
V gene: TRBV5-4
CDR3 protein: ASSAGGRVTGELF

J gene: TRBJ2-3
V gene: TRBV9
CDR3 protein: ASSGTLGYTDTQY

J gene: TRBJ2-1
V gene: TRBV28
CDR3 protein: ASSSLRSSWYNEQF

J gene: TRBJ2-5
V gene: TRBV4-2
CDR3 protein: ASSHRDRGSETQY

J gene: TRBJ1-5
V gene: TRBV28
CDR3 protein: ASTRGGAQNQPQH

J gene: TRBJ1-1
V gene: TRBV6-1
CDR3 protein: ASSEAGTGGRTEAF

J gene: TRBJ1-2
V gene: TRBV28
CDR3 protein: ASSKIGQIYGYT

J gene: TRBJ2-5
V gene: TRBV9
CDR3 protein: ASSAEGLLQETQY

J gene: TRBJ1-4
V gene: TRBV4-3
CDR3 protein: ASSDLTLPTGRLF

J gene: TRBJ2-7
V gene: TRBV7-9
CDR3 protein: ASSLASRVGEQY

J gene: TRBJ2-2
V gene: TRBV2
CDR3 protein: ASSPRLDLSLSTGELF

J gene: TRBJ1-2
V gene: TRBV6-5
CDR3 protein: ASSYSRGGYGYT

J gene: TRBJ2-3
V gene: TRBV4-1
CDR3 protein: ASSQEAGGRSQY

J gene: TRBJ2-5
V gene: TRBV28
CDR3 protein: ASSLPGGNGETQY

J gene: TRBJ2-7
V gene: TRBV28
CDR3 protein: ASSLTSAYEQY

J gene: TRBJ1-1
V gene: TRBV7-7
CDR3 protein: ASSKTGDTEAF

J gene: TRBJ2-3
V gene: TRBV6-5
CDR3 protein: ASSYSTVTDTQY

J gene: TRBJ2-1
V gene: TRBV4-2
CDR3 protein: ASSQEGGRATNEQF